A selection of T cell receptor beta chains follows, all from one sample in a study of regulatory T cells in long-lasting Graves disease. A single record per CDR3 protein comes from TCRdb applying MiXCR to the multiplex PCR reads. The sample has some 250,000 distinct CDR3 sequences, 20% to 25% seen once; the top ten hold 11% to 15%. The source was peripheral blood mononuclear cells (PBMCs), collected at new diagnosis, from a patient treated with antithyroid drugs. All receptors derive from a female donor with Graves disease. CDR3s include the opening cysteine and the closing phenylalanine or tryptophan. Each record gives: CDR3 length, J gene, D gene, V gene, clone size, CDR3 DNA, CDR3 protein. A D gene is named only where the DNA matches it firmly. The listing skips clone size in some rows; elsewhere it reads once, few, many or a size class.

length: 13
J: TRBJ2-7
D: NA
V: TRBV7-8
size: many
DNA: TGTGCCAGCAGCTTAGAAACTCGGGGCGAGCAGTACTTC
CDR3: CASSLETRGEQYF

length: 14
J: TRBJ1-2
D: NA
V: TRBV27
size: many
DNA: TGTGCCAGCAGCCAAATCGGACGGGAATATGGCTACACCTTC
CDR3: CASSQIGREYGYTF

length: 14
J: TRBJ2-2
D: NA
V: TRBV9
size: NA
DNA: TGTGCCAGCAATCGAAACGTTAACACCGGGGAGCTGTTTTTT
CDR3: CASNRNVNTGELFF

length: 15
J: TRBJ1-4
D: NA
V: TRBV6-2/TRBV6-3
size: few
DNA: TGTGCCAGCAGAACGATCGGGCCGTCTAATGAAAAACTGTTTTTT
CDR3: CASRTIGPSNEKLFF

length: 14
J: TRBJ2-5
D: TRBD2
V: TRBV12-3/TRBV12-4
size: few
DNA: TGTGCCAGCAGTCCGGGGGGGGGGCAGGAGACCCAGTACTTC
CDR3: CASSPGGGQETQYF

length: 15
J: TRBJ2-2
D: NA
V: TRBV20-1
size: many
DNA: TGCAGTGCTAGAGCAGGGGCCTTGAACACCGGGGAGCTGTTTTTT
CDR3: CSARAGALNTGELFF

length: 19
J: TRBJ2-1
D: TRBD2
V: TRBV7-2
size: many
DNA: TGTGCCAGCAGCTACCTTATCGCTAGCGGGAGAGTTCTCTACAATGAGCAGTTCTTC
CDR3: CASSYLIASGRVLYNEQFF

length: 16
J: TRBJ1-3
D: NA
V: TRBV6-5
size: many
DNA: TGTGCCAGCAGTTACTCTCCGGCGGTCTCTGGAAACACCATATATTTT
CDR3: CASSYSPAVSGNTIYF

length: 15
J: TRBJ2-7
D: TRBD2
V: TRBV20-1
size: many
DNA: TGCAGTGCTAGAGATCGTAGCGGGAGAGCGGACGAGCAGTACTTC
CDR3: CSARDRSGRADEQYF

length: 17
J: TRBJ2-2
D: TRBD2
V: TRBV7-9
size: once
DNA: TGTGCCAGCAGAAAAGGGGTACTAGCGGGAGTAACGGGGGAGCTGTTTTTT
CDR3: CASRKGVLAGVTGELFF

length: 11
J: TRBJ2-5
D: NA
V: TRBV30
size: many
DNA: TGTGCCTGGACCCCCGGGGAGACCCAGTACTTC
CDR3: CAWTPGETQYF

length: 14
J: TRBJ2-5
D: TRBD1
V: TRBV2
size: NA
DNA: TGTGCCAGCAGTGACACAGGGGGCCGAGAGACCCAGTGCTTC
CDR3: CASSDTGGRETQCF

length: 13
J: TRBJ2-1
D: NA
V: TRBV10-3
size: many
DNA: TGTGCCATCGGGGGTAGAGCCGACAATGAGCAGTTCTTC
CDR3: CAIGGRADNEQFF

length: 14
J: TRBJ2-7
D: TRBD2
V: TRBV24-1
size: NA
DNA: TGTGCCACCAGTGAAGGGACTAGCGGGAGTAAGCAGTACTTC
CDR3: CATSEGTSGSKQYF

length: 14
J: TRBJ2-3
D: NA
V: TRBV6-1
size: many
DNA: TGTGCCAGCAGTCCACAGGGAAGCACAGATACGCAGTATTTT
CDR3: CASSPQGSTDTQYF

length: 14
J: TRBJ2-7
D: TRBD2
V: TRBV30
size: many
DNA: TGTGCCTGGAGCCTACTAGCGGGGGGCTCAGGGCAGTACTTC
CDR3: CAWSLLAGGSGQYF

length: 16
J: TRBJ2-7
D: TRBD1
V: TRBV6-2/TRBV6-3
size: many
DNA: TGTGCCAGCAGTTATTACAGGGGGTTTAATTCCTACGAGCAGTACTTC
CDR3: CASSYYRGFNSYEQYF

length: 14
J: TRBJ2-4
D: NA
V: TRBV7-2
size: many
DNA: TGTGCCAGCAGCGTAAGGGGAGCCAAAAACATTCAGTACTTC
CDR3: CASSVRGAKNIQYF

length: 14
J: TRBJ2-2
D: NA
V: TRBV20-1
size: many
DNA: TGCAGTGCTAGATTCGACTTGAGCACCGGGGAGCTGTTTTTT
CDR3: CSARFDLSTGELFF

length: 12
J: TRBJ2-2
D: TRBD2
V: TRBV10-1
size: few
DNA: TGCGCCAGCACCGCGGGGGCCGGGGAGCTGTTTTTT
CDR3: CASTAGAGELFF

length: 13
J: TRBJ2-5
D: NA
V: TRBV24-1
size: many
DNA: TGTGCCACCAGTCTGGGGGCGGTCGAGACCCAGTACTTC
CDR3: CATSLGAVETQYF

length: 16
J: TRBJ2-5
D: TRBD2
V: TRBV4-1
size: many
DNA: TGCGCCAGCAGCGTAGGCAGCGGGGGGATGCAAGAGACCCAGTACTTC
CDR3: CASSVGSGGMQETQYF

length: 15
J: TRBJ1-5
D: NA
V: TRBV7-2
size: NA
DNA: TGTGCCAGCAGCTTCGGTGCGAATAGCAATCAGCCCCAGCATTTT
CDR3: CASSFGANSNQPQHF

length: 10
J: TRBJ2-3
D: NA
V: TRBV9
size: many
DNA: TGTGCCAGCAGCGGCGACACGCAGTATTTT
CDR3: CASSGDTQYF

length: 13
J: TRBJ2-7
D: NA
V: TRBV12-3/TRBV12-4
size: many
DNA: TGTGCCAGCAATCTGATTGGGTCCTACGAGCAGTACTTC
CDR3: CASNLIGSYEQYF

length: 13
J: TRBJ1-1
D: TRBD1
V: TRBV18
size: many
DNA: TGTGCCAGCTCACCGGACAGGACCACTGAAGCTTTCTTT
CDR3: CASSPDRTTEAFF

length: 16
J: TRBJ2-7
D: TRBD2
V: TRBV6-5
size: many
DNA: TGTGCCAGCACTTACGGACTAGCGGGCGGAGCCTACGAGCAGTACTTC
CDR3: CASTYGLAGGAYEQYF

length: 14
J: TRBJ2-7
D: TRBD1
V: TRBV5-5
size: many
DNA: TGTGCCAGCAGCCTTGACAGGGTGCTCTACGAGCAGTACTTC
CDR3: CASSLDRVLYEQYF

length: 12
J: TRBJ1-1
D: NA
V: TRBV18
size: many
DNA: TGTGCCAGCTCACCGTCTAGTGCTGAAGCTTTCTTT
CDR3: CASSPSSAEAFF

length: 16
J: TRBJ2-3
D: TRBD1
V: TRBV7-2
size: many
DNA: TGTGCCAGCAGCCGCCTCGGACAGGGGGGGACAGATACGCAGTATTTT
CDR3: CASSRLGQGGTDTQYF

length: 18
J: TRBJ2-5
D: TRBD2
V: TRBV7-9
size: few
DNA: TGTGCCAGCAGCTTAAGGGTGCTAGCGGGGGGAGAAGGAGAGACCCAGTACTTC
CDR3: CASSLRVLAGGEGETQYF

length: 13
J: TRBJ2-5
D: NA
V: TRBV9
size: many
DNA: TGTGCCAGCAGCCCTCGACCCCAAGAGACCCAGTACTTC
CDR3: CASSPRPQETQYF

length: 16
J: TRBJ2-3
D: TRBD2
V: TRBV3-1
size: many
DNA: TGTGCCAGCAGCTCTGAGCGGGGGGCATTCACAGATACGCAGTATTTT
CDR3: CASSSERGAFTDTQYF

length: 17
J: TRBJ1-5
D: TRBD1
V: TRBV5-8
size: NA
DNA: TGTGCCAGCAGCAGAAACCCGGGACAGGGGTTACTTCAGCCCCAGCATTTT
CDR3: CASSRNPGQGLLQPQHF

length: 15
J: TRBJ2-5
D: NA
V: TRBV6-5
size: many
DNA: TGTGCCAGCAGTTCGGCCACGGACAGCAAAGAGACCCAGTACTTC
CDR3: CASSSATDSKETQYF

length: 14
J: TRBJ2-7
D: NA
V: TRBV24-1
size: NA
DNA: TGTGCCACCAGTCGGGGTGGGGGGACCTACGAGCAGTACTTC
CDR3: CATSRGGGTYEQYF

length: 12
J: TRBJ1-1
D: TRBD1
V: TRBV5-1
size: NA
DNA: TGCGCCAGCAGATTCGGACAGGGGGAAGCTTTCTTT
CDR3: CASRFGQGEAFF

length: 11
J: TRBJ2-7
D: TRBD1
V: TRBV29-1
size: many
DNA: TGCAGCGTAGGGACAGACTACGAGCAGTACTTC
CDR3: CSVGTDYEQYF

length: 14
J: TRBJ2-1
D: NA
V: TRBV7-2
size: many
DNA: TGTGCCAGCAGCGCTTTTGCGAGGGCGGGAGAGCAGTTCTTC
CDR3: CASSAFARAGEQFF

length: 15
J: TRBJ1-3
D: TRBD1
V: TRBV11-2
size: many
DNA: TGTGCCAGCAGACCCGGGACAGGAACTGGAAACACCATATATTTT
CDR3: CASRPGTGTGNTIYF

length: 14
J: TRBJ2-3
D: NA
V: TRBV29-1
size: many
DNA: TGCAGCGTTGAAGGGACACACAGCACAGATACGCAGTATTTT
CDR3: CSVEGTHSTDTQYF

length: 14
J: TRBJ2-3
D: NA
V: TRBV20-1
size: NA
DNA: TGCAGTGCTAGGGGTAGCGAAGGCACAGATACGCAGTATTTT
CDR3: CSARGSEGTDTQYF

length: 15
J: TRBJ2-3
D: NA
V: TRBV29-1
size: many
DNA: TGCAGCGTTGCCCGGACAGCAACTAGCACAGATACGCAGTATTTT
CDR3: CSVARTATSTDTQYF

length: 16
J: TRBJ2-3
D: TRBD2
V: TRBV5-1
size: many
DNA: TGTGCCAGCAGCACGAGGACTAGCGGGGGCGCAGATACGCAGTATTTT
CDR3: CASSTRTSGGADTQYF

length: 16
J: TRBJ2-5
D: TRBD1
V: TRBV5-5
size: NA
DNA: TGTGCCAGCAGCTTGGCGGGACAGGGGTTCGAGGAGACCCAGTACTTC
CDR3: CASSLAGQGFEETQYF

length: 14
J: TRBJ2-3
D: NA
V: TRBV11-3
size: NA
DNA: TGTGCCAGCAGGGCTTCCCCTTACACAGATACGCAGTATTTT
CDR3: CASRASPYTDTQYF

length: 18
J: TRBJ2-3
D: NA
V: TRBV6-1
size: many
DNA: TGTGCCAGCAGGATTACGTCGAGCGGGCCGTCTAGCACAGATACGCAGTATTTT
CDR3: CASRITSSGPSSTDTQYF

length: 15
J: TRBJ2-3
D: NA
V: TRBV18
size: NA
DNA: TGTGCCAGCTCAGGGCAATCCTCGGGGACAGATACGCAGTATTTT
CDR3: CASSGQSSGTDTQYF

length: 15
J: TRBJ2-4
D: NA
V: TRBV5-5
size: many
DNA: TGTGCCAGCAGTCCATTAAACTCGGGCAAAAACATTCAGTACTTC
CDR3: CASSPLNSGKNIQYF

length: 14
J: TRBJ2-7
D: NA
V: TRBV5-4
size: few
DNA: TGTGCCAGCAGCCACGGACGTAGCTCCTACGAGCAGTACTTC
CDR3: CASSHGRSSYEQYF

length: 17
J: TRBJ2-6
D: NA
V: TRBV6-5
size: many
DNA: TGTGCCAGCAGTTACTTATCGGACAGCTCTGGGGCCAACGTCCTGACTTTC
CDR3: CASSYLSDSSGANVLTF

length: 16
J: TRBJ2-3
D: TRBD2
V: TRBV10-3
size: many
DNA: TGTGCCACTTCGACTAGCGGGAGCTATAGCACAGATACGCAGTATTTT
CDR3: CATSTSGSYSTDTQYF